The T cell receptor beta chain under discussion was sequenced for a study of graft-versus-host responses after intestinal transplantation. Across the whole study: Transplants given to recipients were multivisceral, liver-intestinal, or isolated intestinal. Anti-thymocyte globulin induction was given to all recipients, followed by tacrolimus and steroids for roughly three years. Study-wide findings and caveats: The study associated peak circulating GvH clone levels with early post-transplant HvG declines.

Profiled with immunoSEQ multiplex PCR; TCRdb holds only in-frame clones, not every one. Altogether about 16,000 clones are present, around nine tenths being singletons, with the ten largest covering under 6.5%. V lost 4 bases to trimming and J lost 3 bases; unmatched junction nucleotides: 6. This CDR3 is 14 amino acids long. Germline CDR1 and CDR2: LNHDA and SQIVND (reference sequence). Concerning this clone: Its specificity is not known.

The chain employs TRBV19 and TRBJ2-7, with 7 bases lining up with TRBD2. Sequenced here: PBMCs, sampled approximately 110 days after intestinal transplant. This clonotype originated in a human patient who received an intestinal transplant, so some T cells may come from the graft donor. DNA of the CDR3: TGTGCCAGTAGTACTAGCGGTTCCAACTACGAGCAGTACTTC. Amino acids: CASSTSGSNYEQYF.